A selection of T cell receptor beta chains follows, all from one sample in a study of cytomegalovirus exposure and HLA in healthy donors. The protocol was immunoSEQ multiplex PCR, while the TCRdb copy is restricted to in-frame clones and leaves out a portion. The table records 140,000 or so clones, 70% to 85% of them present only once. Sequenced material: PBMCs. The origin of the receptors is a male donor in good health and CMV-seronegative. Each CDR3 is given with its conserved first and last residue. D genes are given only for firm matches. Clone size is stated in some rows and not others, as once, few, many or a class when expanded.

v_gene	j_gene	abundance	d_gene	CDR3aa	CDR3nt
TRBV7-9	TRBJ2-2	NA	TRBD2	CSSSLAGLAAPGELFF	TGTTCCAGCAGCTTAGCGGGACTAGCGGCCCCCGGGGAGCTGTTTTTT
TRBV6-5	TRBJ2-1	NA	TRBD2	CASSWRGGTYNEQFF	TGTGCCAGCAGTTGGCGGGGGGGAACCTACAATGAGCAGTTCTTC
TRBV19	TRBJ2-7	NA	NA	CASRVTGGDYEQYF	TGTGCCAGTAGGGTTACGGGGGGCGACTACGAGCAGTACTTC
TRBV15	TRBJ2-7	NA	TRBD1	CATSSSGQAAYEQYF	TGTGCCACCAGCAGCTCGGGACAGGCCGCCTACGAGCAGTACTTC
TRBV5-1	TRBJ1-1	NA	NA	CASSLLAGGDEAFF	TGCGCCAGCAGCTTGCTGGCAGGAGGGGACGAAGCTTTCTTT
TRBV27	TRBJ2-7	NA	TRBD1	CASSPRTGGYEQYF	TGTGCCAGCAGTCCCCGGACAGGGGGCTACGAGCAGTACTTC
TRBV6-6	TRBJ1-6	few	NA	CASRTKTVSYNSPLHF	TGTGCCAGCAGGACAAAGACCGTATCCTATAATTCACCCCTCCACTTT
TRBV7-2	TRBJ1-2	NA	NA	CASSFIEQENYGYTF	TGTGCCAGCAGTTTTATTGAACAGGAAAACTATGGCTACACCTTC
TRBV19	TRBJ2-5	NA	TRBD1	CASSTRGETQYF	TGTGCCAGTAGTACCAGGGGGGAGACCCAGTACTTC
TRBV19	TRBJ1-1	NA	NA	CASSTPPGFTEAFF	TGTGCCAGTAGTACCCCGCCCGGGTTCACTGAAGCTTTCTTT
TRBV9	TRBJ2-1	NA	TRBD2	CASSVASLAGGGGEQFF	TGTGCCAGCAGCGTAGCTTCACTAGCGGGAGGGGGAGGTGAGCAGTTCTTC
TRBV5-6	TRBJ2-7	NA	NA	CASSLAGGPSYEQYF	TGTGCCAGCAGCTTGGCCGGGGGGCCCTCCTACGAGCAGTACTTC
TRBV6-6	TRBJ2-7	few	TRBD2	CASSSTSGRASHEQYF	TGTGCCAGCAGCTCAACTAGCGGGAGGGCCAGTCACGAGCAGTACTTC
TRBV27	TRBJ2-7	NA	TRBD1	CASSLKTGGPPYEQYF	TGTGCCAGCAGTTTAAAGACAGGGGGGCCCCCCTACGAGCAGTACTTC
TRBV29-1	TRBJ2-1	NA	TRBD2	CSVRPWASGRAISNEQFF	TGCAGCGTTAGGCCCTGGGCTAGCGGGAGGGCCATCTCAAATGAGCAGTTCTTC
TRBV19	TRBJ2-6	NA	TRBD1	CASSIASGQGYSGANVLTF	TGTGCCAGTAGTATAGCTTCGGGACAGGGATACTCTGGGGCCAACGTCCTGACTTTC
TRBV7-9	TRBJ2-7	once	NA	CASSLGSAGGTYEQYF	TGTGCCAGCAGCTTAGGTTCAGCGGGCGGGACCTACGAGCAGTACTTC
TRBV7-9	TRBJ1-1	NA	TRBD1	CASSPVGQGGTEAFF	TGTGCCAGCAGCCCGGTTGGACAGGGGGGCACTGAAGCTTTCTTT
TRBV28	TRBJ2-1	NA	NA	CASSLRSSYNEQFF	TGTGCCAGCAGTTTAAGGAGCTCCTACAATGAGCAGTTCTTC
TRBV19	TRBJ1-5	NA	NA	CASSIDHNQPQHF	TGTGCCAGTAGTATAGACCACAATCAGCCCCAGCATTTT
TRBV6-4	TRBJ2-1	NA	NA	CASSEVGGGPYEQFF	TGTGCCAGCAGTGAGGTAGGGGGAGGGCCTTATGAGCAGTTCTTC
TRBV11-2	TRBJ1-1	few	NA	CASSWLRDQPKAFF	TGTGCCAGCAGCTGGCTCAGGGATCAACCCAAAGCTTTCTTT
TRBV7-6	TRBJ2-1	once	TRBD2	CASSLERRTSGLIYNEQFF	TGTGCCAGCAGCTTAGAGAGGCGGACTAGCGGCCTGATATACAATGAGCAGTTCTTC
TRBV19	TRBJ1-1	NA	NA	CAIGGARDAFF	TGTGCCATAGGGGGGGCCCGGGACGCTTTCTTT
TRBV2	TRBJ1-5	NA	NA	CASSYRVLSNQPQHF	TGTGCCAGCAGTTACAGGGTATTAAGCAATCAGCCCCAGCATTTT
TRBV27	TRBJ2-1	NA	TRBD2	CASSLGTSGSTNEQFF	TGTGCCAGCAGTTTAGGGACTAGCGGGAGCACCAATGAGCAGTTCTTC
TRBV7-8	TRBJ2-1	NA	NA	CASSLGGGDEQFF	TGTGCCAGCAGCTTGGGGGGGGGCGATGAGCAGTTCTTC
TRBV6-6	TRBJ1-5	NA	NA	CASSLNSGNQPQHF	TGTGCCAGCAGTTTAAATTCGGGCAATCAGCCCCAGCATTTT
TRBV7-9	TRBJ2-7	once	NA	CASSFPGAYEQYF	TGTGCCAGCAGCTTTCCAGGGGCCTACGAGCAGTACTTC
TRBV25-1	TRBJ1-1	few	NA	CASSEYTPLGVGTEAFF	TGTGCCAGCAGTGAATATACCCCCCTTGGAGTGGGCACTGAAGCTTTCTTT
TRBV5-1	TRBJ2-3	NA	TRBD2	CASSSGRARGSTDTQYF	TGCGCCAGCAGCTCCGGGAGGGCACGGGGGAGCACAGATACGCAGTATTTT
TRBV14	TRBJ1-1	NA	NA	CASSQDLRGAAFF	TGTGCCAGCAGCCAAGACTTACGGGGGGCGGCTTTCTTT
TRBV11-2	TRBJ2-7	NA	TRBD2	CASTELAGGYEQYF	TGTGCCAGCACCGAACTAGCGGGAGGCTACGAGCAGTACTTC
TRBV7-9	TRBJ1-4	NA	TRBD1	CASSLDRGHEKLFF	TGTGCCAGCAGCTTAGACAGGGGGCACGAAAAACTGTTTTTT
TRBV6-6	TRBJ2-3	NA	NA	CASSYTGVGGTDTQYF	TGTGCCAGCAGTTACACGGGAGTCGGCGGCACAGATACGCAGTATTTT
TRBV5-6	TRBJ2-7	NA	TRBD1	CASSPGQGAYEQYF	TGTGCCAGCAGCCCCGGACAGGGGGCCTACGAGCAGTACTTC
TRBV4-3	TRBJ2-6	NA	NA	CASSQDIRGISGANVLTF	TGCGCCAGCAGCCAAGATATAAGGGGGATCTCTGGGGCCAACGTCCTGACTTTC
TRBV7-9	TRBJ1-2	NA	TRBD1	CSSSPSTTRQGGPLEGYTF	TGTTCCAGCAGCCCCTCTACCACCCGACAGGGAGGACCACTGGAAGGCTACACCTTC
TRBV5-1	TRBJ1-1	NA	TRBD1	CASSFDRGANTEAFF	TGCGCCAGCAGCTTCGACAGGGGAGCGAACACTGAAGCTTTCTTT
TRBV7-9	TRBJ2-7	once	TRBD1	CASSLGQGETYEQYF	TGTGCCAGCAGCTTAGGACAGGGGGAAACCTACGAGCAGTACTTC
TRBV7-2	TRBJ1-4	NA	NA	CASSLSIQENEKLFF	TGTGCCAGCAGCTTATCGATACAGGAGAATGAAAAACTGTTTTTT
TRBV6-5	TRBJ1-1	NA	TRBD1	CASRTTGPEAFF	TGTGCCAGCAGAACGACAGGGCCAGAAGCTTTCTTT
TRBV19	TRBJ2-2	NA	TRBD2	CASRPLAGGSTGELFF	TGTGCCAGTAGGCCACTAGCGGGGGGTTCCACCGGGGAGCTGTTTTTT
TRBV25-1	TRBJ2-5	NA	TRBD2	CASIMSGGSETQYF	TGTGCCAGCATCATGAGCGGGGGGAGTGAGACCCAGTACTTC
TRBV18	TRBJ2-3	NA	NA	CASSSGADTQYF	TGTGCCAGCTCATCGGGAGCAGATACGCAGTATTTT
TRBV25-1	TRBJ1-1	NA	NA	CASSVRGVMNTEAFF	TGTGCCAGCAGTGTCCGGGGGGTTATGAACACTGAAGCTTTCTTT
TRBV4-2	TRBJ2-7	NA	TRBD2	CASSHSGGVYEQYF	TGTGCCAGCAGCCATAGCGGGGGGGTCTACGAGCAGTACTTC
TRBV6-4	TRBJ2-3	NA	TRBD2	CASSPMTGGGTDTQYF	TGTGCCAGCAGCCCCATGACGGGGGGGGGAACAGATACGCAGTATTTT
TRBV28	TRBJ2-7	once	TRBD2	CASSLASGRAYEQYF	TGTGCCAGCAGTTTAGCTAGCGGGAGGGCCTACGAGCAGTACTTC
TRBV19	TRBJ2-2	NA	TRBD2	CASSRWGRGGMAGELFF	TGTGCCAGTAGCCGATGGGGGCGCGGGGGGATGGCCGGGGAGCTGTTTTTT
TRBV29-1	TRBJ2-1	NA	TRBD2	CSVVGDGGFHKNEQFF	TGCAGCGTTGTTGGCGACGGGGGGTTCCATAAGAATGAGCAGTTCTTC
TRBV29-1	TRBJ2-7	NA	TRBD1	CSVEVNPGQGSLYRYEQYF	TGCAGCGTTGAAGTCAACCCGGGACAGGGCTCTCTTTATCGCTACGAGCAGTACTTC
TRBV28	TRBJ2-7	once	TRBD1	CASSSPGTASYEQYF	TGTGCCAGCAGTTCACCCGGGACAGCCTCCTACGAGCAGTACTTC
TRBV7-9	TRBJ2-7	NA	NA	CASSPLLYEQYF	TGTGCCAGCAGCCCACTTCTTTACGAGCAGTACTTC
TRBV4-3	TRBJ2-7	NA	NA	CASSQDRAGLNYEQYF	TGCGCCAGCAGCCAAGATCGGGCAGGGCTCAACTACGAGCAGTACTTC
TRBV11-3	TRBJ2-3	once	TRBD2	CASSLDPPAGGQDTQYF	TGTGCCAGCAGCTTAGATCCCCCAGCGGGAGGGCAGGATACGCAGTATTTT
TRBV6-6	TRBJ2-7	NA	TRBD2	CASIGRAYEQYF	TGTGCCAGCATCGGGAGGGCCTACGAGCAGTACTTC
TRBV19	TRBJ2-7	NA	NA	CASSIGLSYEQYF	TGTGCCAGTAGTATAGGGCTCTCCTACGAGCAGTACTTC
TRBV6-1	TRBJ2-7	few	NA	CASSEEAGPSYEQYF	TGTGCCAGCAGTGAAGAGGCAGGGCCATCCTACGAGCAGTACTTC